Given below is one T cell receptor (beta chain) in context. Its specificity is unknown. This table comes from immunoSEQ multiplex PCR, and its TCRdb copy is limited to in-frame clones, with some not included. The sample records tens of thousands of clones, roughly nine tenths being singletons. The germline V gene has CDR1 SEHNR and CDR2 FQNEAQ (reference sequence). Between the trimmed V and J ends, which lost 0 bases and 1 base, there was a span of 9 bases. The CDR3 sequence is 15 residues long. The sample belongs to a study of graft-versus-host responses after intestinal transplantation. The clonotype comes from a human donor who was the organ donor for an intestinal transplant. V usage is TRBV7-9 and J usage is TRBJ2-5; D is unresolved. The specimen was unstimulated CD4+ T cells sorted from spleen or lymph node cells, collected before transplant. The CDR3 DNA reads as TGTGCCAGCAGCTTAGCGGTAGCTATCCAAGAGACCCAGTACTTC. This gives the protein CASSLAVAIQETQYF.